The present entry profiles one T cell receptor beta chain with its context. Its antigen is not identified. These data come from a study of cytomegalovirus exposure and HLA in healthy donors. Notes on the study in general: CMV antigen specificity was confirmed in vitro for a few CMV-associated chains. The study designated 150 or so TCR beta chains cytomegalovirus-associated. Analyzed later, most CMV-associated TCR beta chains appeared HLA-restricted.

Germline values: CDR1 SGHTA, CDR2 FQGNSA. The CDR3 runs 14 residues. V was pared by 4 bases and J by 2 bases, with 5 bases of the junction left unmatched. The PCR made use of 60 Vbeta and 13 Jbeta primers. Only in-frame clones appear in the TCRdb table, and some are missing; sequencing was by immunoSEQ multiplex PCR. Of some 190,000 clones listed, 87% are singletons. The clonotype was recovered from a man aged 30 to 45 in good health and CMV-seronegative. The chain combines TRBV7-2 with TRBJ2-7; TRBD1 agrees at 7 bases. The sequencing sample was made of PBMCs. As DNA, the CDR3 is TGTGCCAGCAGCTCTAGACAGGGCCCCTACGAGCAGTACTTC. This codes for CASSSRQGPYEQYF.